The rows below give T cell receptor beta chains drawn from one sample of a study of blood T cell repertoires in COVID-19. Profiling relied on immunoSEQ multiplex PCR, and the TCRdb table lists in-frame clones only, not all of them. The sample carries nearly 55,000 clones, approximately 80% recorded once. Sequences were obtained from peripheral blood. These receptors originate from a human donor with active or convalescent COVID-19. The donor label of this sample is uncertain. CDR3s include the opening cysteine and the closing phenylalanine or tryptophan. A D gene is named only where the DNA matches it firmly. Clone size is given for some rows only: seen once, a few or many times, or a class if the clone is expanded.

J gene,D gene,V gene,clone size,CDR3 protein,CDR3 DNA
TRBJ2-1,TRBD2,TRBV28,NA,CASRGLAGYNEQFF,TGTGCCAGTAGAGGACTAGCGGGTTACAATGAGCAGTTCTTC
TRBJ2-2,NA,TRBV5-1,NA,CASSLAGGGGAGELFF,TGCGCCAGCAGCTTGGCCGGTGGCGGAGGGGCCGGGGAGCTGTTTTTT
TRBJ2-3,TRBD2,TRBV19,NA,CASSIEAGGPQDTQYF,TGTGCCAGTAGTATAGAAGCGGGAGGCCCACAGGATACGCAGTATTTT
TRBJ1-1,NA,TRBV5-5,NA,CASRPSGNGMNTEAFF,TGTGCCAGCAGACCATCCGGGAACGGGATGAACACTGAAGCTTTCTTT
TRBJ1-2,NA,TRBV3-1/TRBV3-2,once,CASSHLTGWESYGYTF,TGTGCCAGCAGCCACCTCACGGGGTGGGAAAGCTATGGCTACACCTTC
TRBJ1-2,TRBD1,TRBV7-2,few,CASSSRTGGYGYTF,TGTGCCAGCAGCTCTCGGACAGGGGGCTATGGCTACACCTTC
TRBJ1-1,NA,TRBV19,NA,CASRQRAGLTEAFF,TGTGCCAGTAGACAACGTGCGGGGCTGACTGAAGCTTTCTTT
TRBJ2-5,TRBD1,TRBV5-6,NA,CASSLGGQGGETQYF,TGTGCCAGCAGCTTGGGTGGACAGGGGGGGGAGACCCAGTACTTC
TRBJ1-2,NA,TRBV30,few,CAENQGGPDTF,TGTGCCGAGAACCAGGGCGGCCCAGACACCTTC
TRBJ1-1,TRBD1,TRBV9,NA,CASSVADRGMNTEAFF,TGTGCCAGCAGCGTAGCGGACAGGGGGATGAACACTGAAGCTTTCTTT
TRBJ2-7,NA,TRBV14,few,CASSLSRIYEQYF,TGTGCCAGCAGCCTCTCGAGAATTTACGAGCAGTACTTC
TRBJ1-1,TRBD1,TRBV18,NA,CASSVTGVWTEAFF,TGTGCCAGCTCAGTCACAGGGGTTTGGACTGAAGCTTTCTTT
TRBJ1-6,NA,TRBV1,NA,CTSSQEAGGGRNSPLHF,TGCACCAGCAGCCAAGAAGCAGGGGGTGGTCGGAATTCACCCCTCCACTTT